This entry is about one T cell receptor (beta chain). This entry belongs to a study of T-cell reconstitution after alpha-beta-depleted transplantation in children. Unique molecular identifiers were used in preparing the TCRbeta library. TCRdb used MiXCR to reprocess the PCR reads, holding one entry per CDR3 protein. The repertoire holds 210,000 or so distinct CDR3 sequences, with roughly a tenth as singletons. V gave up 0 bases and J gave up 9 bases, with 10 bases separating them. Germline assignment: CDR1 GTSNPN and CDR2 SVGIG (reference sequence). This CDR3 has 12 residues. This material consisted of PBMCs from the stem cell graft donor, taken from the stem cell graft. The chain carries TRBV30 and TRBJ2-3; no clear D gene. This receptor was obtained from a human donor who donated a stem cell graft to a child with acute lymphoblastic leukemia. The CDR3 here is CAWSVSVFTQYF. The CDR3 region has the DNA TGTGCCTGGAGTGTCTCGGTTTTCACGCAGTATTTT.